These T cell receptor beta chains were read from a single sample in a study of vaccination effects on CD4 cells after COVID-19. These TCRs are of unknown antigen specificity. The table came from immunoSEQ multiplex PCR; TCRdb's copy has only in-frame clones and leaves some out. The sample yields 7,500 to 10,000 clones, around 74% seen once. The sequencing here drew on CD4+ T cells from PBMCs cultured without peptide, taken after COVID-19 vaccination. All receptors come from a human donor who received a COVID-19 vaccine. Both conserved end residues are part of each CDR3. D genes are given only for firm matches. Some rows mark clone size as missing; the rest say once, few, many or name a class of expanded clone.

CASSLLAGGMTDTDTQYF	TGTGCCAGCAGCTTGCTAGCGGGGGGGATGACTGACACAGATACGCAGTATTTT	TRBD2	TRBJ2-3	TRBV7-6	NA
CASSLARQVNEKLFF	TGCGCCAGCAGCTTGGCTCGGCAGGTTAATGAAAAACTGTTTTTT	NA	TRBJ1-4	TRBV5-1	NA
CASSRNQRRTGTQHF	TGTGCCAGCAGTCGCAACCAGAGGAGGACAGGAACCCAGCATTTT	TRBD1	TRBJ1-5	TRBV25-1	NA
CASSLRRRRIGTDTQYF	TGTGCCAGCAGCTTGAGACGCCGGAGGATCGGCACAGATACGCAGTATTTT	NA	TRBJ2-3	TRBV5-4	NA
CASSYIGNTEAFF	TGTGCCAGCAGTTACATAGGGAACACTGAAGCTTTCTTT	NA	TRBJ1-1	TRBV6-5	NA
CASSQGVGYEQYF	TGTGCCAGCAGCCAGGGGGTGGGCTACGAGCAGTACTTC	TRBD1	TRBJ2-7	TRBV7-2	NA
CASGSGRAGGDTQYF	TGTGCCAGCGGCAGCGGGAGGGCCGGGGGAGATACGCAGTATTTT	TRBD2	TRBJ2-3	TRBV11-2	NA
CASSFLTQPNTGELFF	TGTGCCAGCAGCTTTTTGACTCAACCCAACACCGGGGAGCTGTTTTTT	NA	TRBJ2-2	TRBV11-1	NA
CASSEARISGGYF	TGTGCCAGCAGTGAAGCGAGAATTTCCGGGGGGTACTTC	NA	TRBJ2-4	TRBV6-1	NA
CASSLESGFTQPQHF	TGTGCCAGCAGCTTAGAGTCAGGGTTCACCCAGCCCCAGCATTTT	NA	TRBJ1-5	TRBV7-8	once
CASGTGANVLTF	TGTGCCAGCGGGACTGGGGCCAACGTCCTGACTTTC	NA	TRBJ2-6	TRBV12-3/TRBV12-4	NA
CASSLAGGYGYGYTF	TGTGCCAGCAGCTTAGCCGGGGGATACGGCTATGGCTACACCTTC	NA	TRBJ1-2	TRBV7-2	NA
CASSSPPREAFF	TGTGCCAGCAGTTCCCCGCCACGAGAAGCTTTCTTT	NA	TRBJ1-1	TRBV6-2/TRBV6-3	NA
CASSSGLRDEAFF	TGTGCCAGCAGCTCGGGGCTAAGGGACGAAGCTTTCTTT	NA	TRBJ1-1	TRBV7-3	few
CASSESYQPQHF	TGTGCCAGCAGTGAATCATACCAGCCCCAGCATTTT	NA	TRBJ1-5	TRBV2	NA
CASRDRENTEAFF	TGTGCCAGTAGAGACAGGGAGAACACTGAAGCTTTCTTT	TRBD1	TRBJ1-1	TRBV19	NA
CASSPSGANVLTF	TGCGCCAGCAGCCCCTCTGGGGCCAACGTCCTGACTTTC	NA	TRBJ2-6	TRBV5-1	NA
CASSQAYTGSGGYTF	TGTGCCAGCAGCCAAGCTTACACAGGCTCGGGGGGCTACACCTTC	NA	TRBJ1-2	TRBV14	NA
CASSPTTGGITEAFF	TGTGCCAGCTCACCAACGACAGGGGGCATCACTGAAGCTTTCTTT	TRBD1	TRBJ1-1	TRBV18	NA
CASSLRGRGYRTGELFF	TGTGCCAGCAGTTTACGGGGCAGGGGGTATAGGACCGGGGAGCTGTTTTTT	TRBD1	TRBJ2-2	TRBV28	NA
CASSLMLGQGGGYTF	TGTGCCAGCAGTTTGATGTTGGGGCAGGGTGGAGGCTACACCTTC	NA	TRBJ1-2	TRBV28	once
CASSPLGLAGDTQYF	TGTGCCAGCAGCCCCCTAGGACTAGCTGGAGATACGCAGTATTTT	TRBD2	TRBJ2-3	TRBV28	once
CASSPRALPNEQFF	TGCGCCAGCAGCCCCCGGGCTCTCCCCAATGAGCAGTTCTTC	NA	TRBJ2-1	TRBV4-1	NA
CAWSVGYDNSPLHF	TGTGCCTGGAGTGTAGGTTACGATAATTCACCCCTCCACTTT	NA	TRBJ1-6	TRBV30	NA
CASNLMGGGYTF	TGTGCCAGCAACCTGATGGGGGGGGGCTACACCTTC	NA	TRBJ1-2	TRBV5-8	once
CASSAGRGRPGYTF	TGTGCCAGCAGCGCCGGCAGGGGGCGCCCTGGCTACACCTTC	TRBD1	TRBJ1-2	TRBV9	NA
CASQRDGGDTEAFF	TGTGCCAGCCAGAGGGACGGGGGGGACACTGAAGCTTTCTTT	NA	TRBJ1-1	TRBV2	NA
CASRRLGQGKGEVRQPQHF	TGTGCCAGTAGGCGTTTAGGACAGGGCAAGGGTGAGGTGCGACAGCCCCAGCATTTT	TRBD1	TRBJ1-5	TRBV19	once
CASSEEVGGEQFF	TGTGCCAGCAGCGAGGAGGTGGGGGGAGAGCAGTTCTTC	NA	TRBJ2-1	TRBV9	NA
CASSPGLGGYGYTF	TGTGCCAGCAGTCCCGGCTTAGGGGGCTATGGCTACACCTTC	NA	TRBJ1-2	TRBV28	NA
CASSSPTGPGKTEAFF	TGTGCCAGCAGTTCCCCGACAGGGCCTGGGAAGACTGAAGCTTTCTTT	TRBD1	TRBJ1-1	TRBV6-9	NA
CASSQDSSGGGYTF	TGCGCCAGCAGCCAAGATTCTTCCGGGGGTGGCTACACCTTC	NA	TRBJ1-2	TRBV4-3	once
CASRRYGGLAGEGGYEQYF	TGTGCCAGCAGGCGATACGGGGGACTAGCGGGAGAGGGGGGCTACGAGCAGTACTTC	TRBD2	TRBJ2-7	TRBV28	NA
CASSPEWGRSHEQYF	TGTGCCAGCAGCCCAGAGTGGGGGAGAAGTCACGAGCAGTACTTC	NA	TRBJ2-7	TRBV7-2	NA
CASGGGSSYNEQFF	TGTGCCAGCGGGGGAGGGAGCTCCTACAATGAGCAGTTCTTC	TRBD2	TRBJ2-1	TRBV11-1	NA
CASSEAGTDYGYTF	TGTGCCAGCAGTGAAGCGGGGACTGACTATGGCTACACCTTC	NA	TRBJ1-2	TRBV2	NA
CASSQARAYEQYF	TGTGCCAGCAGCCAAGCTCGGGCCTACGAGCAGTACTTC	NA	TRBJ2-7	TRBV3-1/TRBV3-2	once
CASSVGTGGVETQYF	TGTGCCAGCAGCGTCGGGACAGGGGGCGTGGAGACCCAGTACTTC	TRBD1	TRBJ2-5	TRBV9	NA
CASSLERTSGQETQYF	TGTGCCAGCAGTTTAGAAAGGACTAGCGGTCAAGAGACCCAGTACTTC	TRBD2	TRBJ2-5	TRBV5-4	NA
CASSFRPQETQYF	TGTGCCAGCAGCTTTAGACCCCAAGAGACCCAGTACTTC	NA	TRBJ2-5	TRBV7-9	NA
CASSSGLADTDTQYF	TGTGCCAGCAGCTCGGGACTAGCGGACACAGATACGCAGTATTTT	TRBD2	TRBJ2-3	TRBV7-9	NA
CASSRVVGEKLFF	TGTGCCAGTAGTAGAGTAGTTGGAGAAAAACTGTTTTTT	NA	TRBJ1-4	TRBV19	NA
CASSLRRAYEQYF	TGTGCCAGCAGCTTGAGGCGGGCCTACGAGCAGTACTTC	NA	TRBJ2-7	TRBV5-6	NA
CASSFQDYNEQFF	TGCGCCAGCAGCTTTCAAGACTACAATGAGCAGTTCTTC	NA	TRBJ2-1	TRBV4-1	few